This passage covers 6 T cell receptor beta chains from one sample sequenced in a study of T cell responses to AZD1222 COVID-19 vaccine. Sequencing was performed with immunoSEQ multiplex PCR; in TCRdb, only in-frame clones are kept and a portion is missing. The sample lists 150,000 or so clones, 91% occurring once. The sample was peripheral blood, taken on day 0 of AZD1222 vaccination. The receptors were sampled from an adult in good health.

The chain carries TRBV7-2 and TRBJ2-1, with D unresolved. Germline V gene lookup returns CDR1 SGHTA and CDR2 FQGNSA. There are 14 residues in the CDR3. Trimming stripped 5 bases from V and 4 bases from J, with 12 bases between. CDR3 sequence (DNA): TGTGCCAGCAGCACTAACCTCGGGTACAATGAGCAGTTCTTC. Translation gives CASSTNLGYNEQFF.

CDR3 region: CASSRPRETQYF. The CDR3 DNA reads as TGTGCCAGCAGCCGCCCCCGGGAGACCCAGTACTTC. This chain connects TRBV7-6 to TRBJ2-5; no definite D call. CDR3 size: 12 residues. From germline, CDR1 is SGHVS and CDR2 FNYEAQ. V shed 5 bases and J shed 5 bases, with 9 bases lying between them.

V and J are TRBV5-8 and TRBJ2-3, with TRBD2 matching 7 bases. CDR3 length equals 15 residues. The J segment lost 1 base and the V segment lost 1 base, leaving 3 bases of the junction unmatched. Per germline, CDR1 SGHTS and CDR2 YDEGEE. The chain's CDR3 is CASSLIGGGTDTQYF. Written as DNA, the CDR3 is TGTGCCAGCAGCTTGATTGGGGGGGGCACAGATACGCAGTATTTT.

The rearrangement links TRBV19 to TRBJ2-7; 9 positions agree with TRBD2. The CDR3 covers 14 residues. The junction had 2 bases not matched to a gene; V was cut back by 3 bases and J by 2 bases. Germline V gene lookup returns CDR1 LNHDA and CDR2 SQIVND (reference sequence). Here the CDR3 reads CASSIGGGAYEQYF. CDR3 sequence (DNA): TGTGCCAGTAGTATTGGCGGGGGGGCCTACGAGCAGTACTTC.

The chain has TRBV28 and TRBJ1-5, with D possibly being TRBD1 (5 bases). Per the germline V gene, CDR1 is MDHEN and CDR2 is SYDVKM. This CDR3 is built from 16 residues. V was clipped by 2 bases and J by 1 base, with 12 bases between them. CDR3: CASSLGAGGSNQPQHF. CDR3 nucleotide sequence: TGTGCCAGCAGTTTAGGGGCAGGCGGGAGCAATCAGCCCCAGCATTTT.

The rearrangement links TRBV11-2 to TRBJ1-6, with no clear D. In germline, CDR1 is SGHAT, CDR2 FQNNGV. Trimming cost V 0 bases and J 5 bases, with 11 bases left between them. The CDR3 totals 16 residues. This chain's CDR3 is CASSLEGRRHNSPLHF. DNA of the CDR3: TGTGCCAGCAGCTTAGAGGGCCGCAGGCATAATTCACCCCTCCACTTT.